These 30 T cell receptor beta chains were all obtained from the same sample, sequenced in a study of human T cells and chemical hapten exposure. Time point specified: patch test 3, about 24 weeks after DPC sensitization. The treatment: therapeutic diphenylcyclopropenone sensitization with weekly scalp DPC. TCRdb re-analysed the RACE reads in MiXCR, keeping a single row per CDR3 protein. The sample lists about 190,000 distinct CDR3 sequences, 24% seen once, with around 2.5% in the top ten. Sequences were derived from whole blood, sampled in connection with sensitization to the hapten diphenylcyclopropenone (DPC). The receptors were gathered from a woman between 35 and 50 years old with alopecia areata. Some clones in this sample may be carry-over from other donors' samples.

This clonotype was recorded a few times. The CDR3 DNA sequence: TGCAGCGTCGGGACAGGCCCTAGCTCTTACAATGAGCAGTTCTTC. This gives the protein CSVGTGPSSYNEQFF. The rearrangement uses TRBV29-1 and TRBJ2-1; 8 positions match TRBD1. With V trimmed by 6 bases and J by 4 bases, 11 bases remained unmatched. Germline V gene lookup returns CDR1 SQVTM and CDR2 ANQGSEA. The CDR3 extends over 15 amino acids.

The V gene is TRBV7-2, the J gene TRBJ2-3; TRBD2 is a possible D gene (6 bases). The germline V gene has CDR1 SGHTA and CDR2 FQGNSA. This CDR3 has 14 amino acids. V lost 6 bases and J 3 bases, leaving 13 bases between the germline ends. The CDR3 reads CASRPSGTTDTQYF. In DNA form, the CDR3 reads TGTGCCAGCAGACCCTCCGGGACTACAGATACGCAGTATTTT. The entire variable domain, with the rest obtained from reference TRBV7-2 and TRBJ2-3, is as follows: GAGVSQSPSNKVTEKGKDVELRCDPISGHTALYWYRQSLGQGLEFLIYFQGNSAPDKSGLPSDRFSAERTGGSVSTLTIQRTQQEDSAVYLCASRPSGTTDTQYFGPGTRLTVL.

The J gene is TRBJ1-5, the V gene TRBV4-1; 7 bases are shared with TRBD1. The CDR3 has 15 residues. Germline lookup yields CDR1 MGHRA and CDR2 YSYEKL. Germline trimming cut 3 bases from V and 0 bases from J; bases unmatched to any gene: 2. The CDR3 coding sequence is TGCGCCAGCAGCCAGACAGGGAATAGCAATCAGCCCCAGCATTTT. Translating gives CASSQTGNSNQPQHF.

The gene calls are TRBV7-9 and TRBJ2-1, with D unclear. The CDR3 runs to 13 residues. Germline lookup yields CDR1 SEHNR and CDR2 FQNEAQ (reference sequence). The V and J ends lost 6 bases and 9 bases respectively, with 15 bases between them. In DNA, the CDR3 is TGTGCCAGCAGTTTACTCGGTAGGACTGAGCAGTTCTTC. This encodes CASSLLGRTEQFF. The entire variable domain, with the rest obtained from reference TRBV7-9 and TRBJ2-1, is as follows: DTGVSQNPRHKITKRGQNVTFRCDPISEHNRLYWYRQTLGQGPEFLTYFQNEAQLEKSRLLSDRFSAERPKGSFSTLEIQRTEQGDSAMYLCASSLLGRTEQFFGPGTRLTVL.

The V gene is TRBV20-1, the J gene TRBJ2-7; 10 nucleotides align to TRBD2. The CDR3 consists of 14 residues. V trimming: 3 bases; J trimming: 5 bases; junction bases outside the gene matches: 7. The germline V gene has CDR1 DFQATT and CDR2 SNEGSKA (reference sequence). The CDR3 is CSASALAGVDEQYF. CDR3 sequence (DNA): TGCAGTGCTAGTGCCCTAGCGGGAGTAGACGAGCAGTACTTC.

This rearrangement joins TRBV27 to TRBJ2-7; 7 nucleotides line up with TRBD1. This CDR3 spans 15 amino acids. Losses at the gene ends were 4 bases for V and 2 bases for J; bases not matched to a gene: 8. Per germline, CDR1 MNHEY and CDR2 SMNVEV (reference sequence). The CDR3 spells CASSSTTGSAYEQYF. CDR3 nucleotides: TGTGCCAGCAGTTCAACGACAGGGAGCGCCTACGAGCAGTACTTC.

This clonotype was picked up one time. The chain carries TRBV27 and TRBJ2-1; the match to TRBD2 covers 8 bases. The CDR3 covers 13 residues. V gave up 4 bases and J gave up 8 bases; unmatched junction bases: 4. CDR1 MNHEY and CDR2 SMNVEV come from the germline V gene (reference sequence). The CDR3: CASSSLAAYEQFF. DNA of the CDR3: TGTGCCAGCAGTTCACTAGCGGCCTATGAGCAGTTCTTC.

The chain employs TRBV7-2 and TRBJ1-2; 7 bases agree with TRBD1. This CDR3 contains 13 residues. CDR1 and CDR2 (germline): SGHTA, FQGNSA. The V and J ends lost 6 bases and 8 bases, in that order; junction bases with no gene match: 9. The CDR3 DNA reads TGTGCCAGCAGTTTTCAGGGGGTACGGGGCTACACCTTC. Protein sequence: CASSFQGVRGYTF.

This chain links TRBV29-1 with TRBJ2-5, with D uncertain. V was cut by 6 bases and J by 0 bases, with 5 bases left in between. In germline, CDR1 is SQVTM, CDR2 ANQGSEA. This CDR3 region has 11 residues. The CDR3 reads CSVGYQETQYF. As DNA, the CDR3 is TGCAGCGTCGGGTACCAAGAGACCCAGTACTTC. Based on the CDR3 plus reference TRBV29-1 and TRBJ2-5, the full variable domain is SAVISQKPSRDICQRGTSLTIQCQVDSQVTMMFWYRQQPGQSLTLIATANQGSEATYESGFVIDKFPISRPNLTFSTLTVSNMSPEDSSIYLCSVGYQETQYFGPGTRLLVL.

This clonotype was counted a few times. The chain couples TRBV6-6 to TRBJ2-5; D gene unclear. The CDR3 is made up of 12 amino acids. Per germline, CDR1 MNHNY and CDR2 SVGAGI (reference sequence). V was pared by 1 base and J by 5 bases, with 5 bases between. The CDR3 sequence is CASSYFGETQYF. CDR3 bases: TGTGCCAGCAGTTACTTTGGGGAGACCCAGTACTTC.

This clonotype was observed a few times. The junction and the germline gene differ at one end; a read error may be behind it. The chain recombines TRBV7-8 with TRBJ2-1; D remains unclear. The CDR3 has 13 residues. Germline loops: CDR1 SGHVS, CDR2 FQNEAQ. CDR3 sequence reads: CASSHWTDDLTVF. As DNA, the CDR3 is TGTGCCAGCAGCCATTGGACGGATGACCTCACAGTCTTC.

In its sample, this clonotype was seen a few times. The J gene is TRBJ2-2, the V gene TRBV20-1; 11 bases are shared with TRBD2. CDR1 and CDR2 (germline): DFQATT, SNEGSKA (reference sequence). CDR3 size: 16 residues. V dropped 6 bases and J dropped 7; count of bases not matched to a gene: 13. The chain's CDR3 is CSAAGTSGSLGGELFF. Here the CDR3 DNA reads TGCAGTGCCGCCGGGACTAGCGGCTCCCTTGGCGGGGAGCTGTTTTTT.

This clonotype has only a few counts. CDR3 amino acids: CSVEASPDIQYF. CDR3 bases: TGCAGCGTTGAAGCTTCCCCGGACATTCAGTACTTC. This chain joins TRBV29-1 and TRBJ2-4; no clear D. The germline gives CDR1 SQVTM, CDR2 ANQGSEA. This CDR3 spans 12 amino acids. Trimming removed 1 base at V and 8 bases at J, with 9 bases between.

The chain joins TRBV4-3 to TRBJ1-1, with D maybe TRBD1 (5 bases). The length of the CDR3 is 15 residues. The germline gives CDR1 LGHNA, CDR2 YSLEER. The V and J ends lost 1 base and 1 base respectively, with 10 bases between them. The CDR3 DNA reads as TGCGCCAGCAGCCAAGGGGGGGGATGGAACACTGAAGCTTTCTTT. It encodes CASSQGGGWNTEAFF.

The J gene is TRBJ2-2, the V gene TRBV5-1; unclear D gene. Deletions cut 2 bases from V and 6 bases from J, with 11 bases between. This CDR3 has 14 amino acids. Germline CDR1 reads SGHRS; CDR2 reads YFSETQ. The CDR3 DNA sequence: TGCGCCAGCAGCTTAAACGGGCACGCCGGGGAGCTGTTTTTT. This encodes CASSLNGHAGELFF.

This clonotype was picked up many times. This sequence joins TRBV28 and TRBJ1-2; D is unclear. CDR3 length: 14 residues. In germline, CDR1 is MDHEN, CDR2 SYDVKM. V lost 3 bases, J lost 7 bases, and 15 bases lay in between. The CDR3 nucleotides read TGTGCCAGCAGTTTGGCGTCTGGACCTTCTGGCTACACCTTC. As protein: CASSLASGPSGYTF.

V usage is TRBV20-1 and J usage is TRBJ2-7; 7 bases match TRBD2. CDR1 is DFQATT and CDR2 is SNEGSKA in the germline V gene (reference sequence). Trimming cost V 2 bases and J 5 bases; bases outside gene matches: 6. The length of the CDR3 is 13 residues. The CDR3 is CSARTSEFDEQYF. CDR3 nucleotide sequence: TGCAGTGCTAGAACTAGCGAATTTGACGAGCAGTACTTC.

CDR3 sequence reads: CASSPSSFNSPLHF. CDR3 nucleotides: TGTGCCAGCTCACCATCCTCATTCAATTCACCCCTCCACTTT. The V gene is TRBV18, the J gene TRBJ1-6; unclear D gene. The CDR3 consists of 14 residues. V was shortened by 2 bases and J by 7 bases, with 9 bases between the two germline ends. Germline CDR1 and CDR2: KGHSH and LQKENI.

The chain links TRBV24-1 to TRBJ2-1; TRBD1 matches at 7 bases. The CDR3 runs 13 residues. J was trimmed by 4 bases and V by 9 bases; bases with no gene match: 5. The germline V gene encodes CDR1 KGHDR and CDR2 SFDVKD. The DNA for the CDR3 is TGTGCCACCGGACAGGCTATTTACAATGAGCAGTTCTTC. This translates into CATGQAIYNEQFF.

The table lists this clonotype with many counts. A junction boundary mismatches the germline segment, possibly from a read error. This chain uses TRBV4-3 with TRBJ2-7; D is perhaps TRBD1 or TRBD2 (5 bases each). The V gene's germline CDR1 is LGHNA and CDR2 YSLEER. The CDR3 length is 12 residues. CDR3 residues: CASSQVGGPIHF. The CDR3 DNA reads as TGCGCCAGCAGCCAAGTTGGGGGACCCATACACTTC.

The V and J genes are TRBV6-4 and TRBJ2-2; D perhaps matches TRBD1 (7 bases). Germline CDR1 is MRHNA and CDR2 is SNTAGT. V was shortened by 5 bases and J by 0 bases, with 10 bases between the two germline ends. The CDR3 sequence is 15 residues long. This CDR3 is CASSPGGTNTGELFF. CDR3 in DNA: TGTGCCAGCAGTCCAGGGGGGACGAACACCGGGGAGCTGTTTTTT.

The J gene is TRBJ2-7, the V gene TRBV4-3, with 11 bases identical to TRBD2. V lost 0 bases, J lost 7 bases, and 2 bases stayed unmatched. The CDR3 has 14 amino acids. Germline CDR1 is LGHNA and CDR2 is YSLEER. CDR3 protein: CASSQDRLAGEQYF. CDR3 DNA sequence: TGCGCCAGCAGCCAAGATCGACTAGCGGGAGAGCAGTACTTC.

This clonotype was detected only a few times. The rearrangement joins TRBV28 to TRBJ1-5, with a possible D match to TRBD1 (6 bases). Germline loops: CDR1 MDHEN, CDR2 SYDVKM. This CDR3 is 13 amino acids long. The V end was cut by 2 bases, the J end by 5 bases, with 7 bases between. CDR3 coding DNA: TGTGCCAGCAGTTTAGGGGGGCATCAGCCCCAGCATTTT. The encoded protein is CASSLGGHQPQHF.

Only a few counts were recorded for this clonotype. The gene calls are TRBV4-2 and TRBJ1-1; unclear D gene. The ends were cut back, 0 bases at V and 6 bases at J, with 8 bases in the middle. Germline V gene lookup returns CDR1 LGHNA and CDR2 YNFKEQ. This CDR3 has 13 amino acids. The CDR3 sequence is CASSQDPTSEAFF. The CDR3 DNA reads TGTGCCAGCAGCCAAGATCCAACATCTGAAGCTTTCTTT.

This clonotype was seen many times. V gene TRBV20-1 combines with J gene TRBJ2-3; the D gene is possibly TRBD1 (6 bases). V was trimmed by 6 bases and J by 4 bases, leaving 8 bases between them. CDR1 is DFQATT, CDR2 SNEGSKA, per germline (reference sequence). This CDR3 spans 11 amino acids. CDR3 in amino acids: CSAGGPDTQYF. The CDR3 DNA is TGCAGTGCAGGGGGTCCAGATACGCAGTATTTT.

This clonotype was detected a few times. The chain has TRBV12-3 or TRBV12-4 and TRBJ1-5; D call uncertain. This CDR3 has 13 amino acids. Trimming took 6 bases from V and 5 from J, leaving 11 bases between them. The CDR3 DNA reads TGTGCCAGCAGCCCCTCGGGCCATCAGCCCCAGCATTTT. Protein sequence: CASSPSGHQPQHF.

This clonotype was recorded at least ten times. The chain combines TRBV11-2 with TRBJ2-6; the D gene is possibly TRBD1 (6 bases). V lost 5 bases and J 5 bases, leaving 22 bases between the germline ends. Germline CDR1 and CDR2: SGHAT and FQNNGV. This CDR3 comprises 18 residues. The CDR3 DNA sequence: TGTGCCAGCAGCGAGAGTGGGGGCCCCTTTTTTCGGGCCAACGTCCTGACTTTC. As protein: CASSESGGPFFRANVLTF.

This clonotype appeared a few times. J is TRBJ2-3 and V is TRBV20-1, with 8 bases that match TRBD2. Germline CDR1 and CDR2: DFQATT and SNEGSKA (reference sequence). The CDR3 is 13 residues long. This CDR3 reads CNILAAGADTQYF. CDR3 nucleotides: TGCAATATACTAGCGGCAGGGGCAGATACGCAGTATTTT.

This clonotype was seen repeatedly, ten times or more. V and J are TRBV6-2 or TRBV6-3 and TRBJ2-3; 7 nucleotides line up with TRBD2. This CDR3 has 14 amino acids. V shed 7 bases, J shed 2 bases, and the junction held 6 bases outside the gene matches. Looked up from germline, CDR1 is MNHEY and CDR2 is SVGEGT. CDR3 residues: CASTRRETTDTQYF. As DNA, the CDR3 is TGTGCCAGCACGAGGCGGGAGACCACAGATACGCAGTATTTT.

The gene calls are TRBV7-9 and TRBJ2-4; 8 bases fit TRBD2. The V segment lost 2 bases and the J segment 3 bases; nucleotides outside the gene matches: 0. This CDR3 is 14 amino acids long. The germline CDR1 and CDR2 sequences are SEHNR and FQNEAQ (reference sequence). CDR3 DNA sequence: TGTGCCAGCAGCTTAACTAGCGGCAAAAACATTCAGTACTTC. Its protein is CASSLTSGKNIQYF. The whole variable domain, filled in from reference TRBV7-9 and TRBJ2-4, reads DTGVSQNPRHKITKRGQNVTFRCDPISEHNRLYWYRQTLGQGPEFLTYFQNEAQLEKSRLLSDRFSAERPKGSFSTLEIQRTEQGDSAMYLCASSLTSGKNIQYFGAGTRLSVL.